This T cell receptor beta chain comes out of a study of blood T cell repertoires in COVID-19. Overall study context: T cells, B-cell-depleted T cells, or PBMCs provided the cDNA or gDNA that served as material.

The CDR3 loop spans 16 amino acids. The J segment lost 2 bases and the V segment lost 5 bases, leaving 9 bases of the junction unmatched. Per germline, CDR1 PRHDT and CDR2 FYEKMQ (reference sequence). This table comes from immunoSEQ multiplex PCR, and its TCRdb copy is limited to in-frame clones, with some not included. The data hold around 100,000 clones, with around 92% observed a single time. The sample consisted of peripheral blood. The sequence was collected from a man aged 18 to 29 with acute or convalescent COVID-19. The J gene is TRBJ2-7, the V gene TRBV13; TRBD1 agrees at 10 bases. This CDR3 is CASSQGGTGVAYEQYF. DNA for the CDR3: TGTGCCAGCAGCCAAGGGGGGACAGGGGTGGCCTACGAGCAGTACTTC.